This TCR beta chain derives from a study of CD8 T cells in ankylosing spondylitis. Study results and limitations: CD8+ disease-linked clones were present at relatively low frequencies in blood.

The CDR3 contains 14 residues. The germline gives CDR1 SGHTA, CDR2 FQGNSA. V gave up 2 bases and J gave up 0 bases, with 6 bases separating them. TCRdb fed the 5' RACE reads into MiXCR, producing one record per CDR3 protein. The sample consists of under 250,000 distinct CDR3 sequences, 32% of them appearing once. About this clonotype itself: The antigen is not known.

Sequencing was done on a sample of blood, either unsorted or a sorted T cell fraction (not recorded which). The receptor's source is a male donor with ankylosing spondylitis or in good health (not recorded which). The genes are TRBV7-2 and TRBJ2-3; D ambiguous. CDR3 amino acids: CASSLQFSTDTQYF. In DNA form, the CDR3 reads TGTGCCAGCAGCTTACAGTTTAGCACAGATACGCAGTATTTT. Together with reference TRBV7-2 and TRBJ2-3, the CDR3 gives the full variable domain: GAGVSQSPSNKVTEKGKDVELRCDPISGHTALYWYRQSLGQGLEFLIYFQGNSAPDKSGLPSDRFSAERTGGSVSTLTIQRTQQEDSAVYLCASSLQFSTDTQYFGPGTRLTVL.